Below are 22 T cell receptor beta chains sequenced from a single sample in a study of chemoradiotherapy in HPV16-positive cancers. The data were produced by immunoSEQ multiplex PCR, yet TCRdb's version contains in-frame clones alone and is incomplete. This table has nearly 35,000 clones, approximately 92% appearing once. The specimen comprised blood, sampled from a patient who underwent chemoradiotherapy. Source of these receptors: a human donor with HPV-associated anogenital cancer.

The J gene is TRBJ2-7, the V gene TRBV30; D is unresolved. CDR1 is GTSNPN and CDR2 is SVGIG in the germline V gene (reference sequence). The CDR3 length is 11 residues. The V end was cut by 1 base, the J end by 6 bases, with 7 bases between. This CDR3 reads CAWSEVLEQYF. The CDR3, as DNA: TGTGCCTGGAGTGAGGTCCTCGAGCAGTACTTC.

V is TRBV7-9 and J is TRBJ1-4; 10 positions agree with TRBD1. The CDR3 covers 17 residues. Trimming at V came to 6 bases and at J to 4 bases, leaving 11 bases not matched to a gene. CDR1 SEHNR and CDR2 FQNEAQ come from the germline V gene (reference sequence). The CDR3 region has the DNA TGTGCCAGCAGGGCGGACAGGGGGAACAAGGGTAATGAAAAACTGTTTTTT. Protein sequence: CASRADRGNKGNEKLFF. Using reference TRBV7-9 and TRBJ1-4 for the parts outside the CDR3, the full variable domain is DTGVSQNPRHKITKRGQNVTFRCDPISEHNRLYWYRQTLGQGPEFLTYFQNEAQLEKSRLLSDRFSAERPKGSFSTLEIQRTEQGDSAMYLCASRADRGNKGNEKLFFGSGTQLSVL.

The chain employs TRBV4-1 and TRBJ2-5; TRBD1 aligns across 7 bases. Per germline, CDR1 MGHRA and CDR2 YSYEKL. V lost 0 bases and J lost 5; bases outside the gene matches: 3. The CDR3 has 14 residues. The CDR3 DNA reads as TGCGCCAGCAGCCAAGAAGGGACAGTCGAGACCCAGTACTTC. Amino acid sequence: CASSQEGTVETQYF.

The V gene is TRBV6-6, the J gene TRBJ1-1; the D is unclear. The V gene's germline CDR1 is MNHNY and CDR2 SVGAGI (reference sequence). CDR3 size: 13 residues. V dropped 6 bases and J dropped 6 bases, with 14 bases sitting between them. The CDR3 coding sequence is TGTGCCAGCAGCCCATCGGGGTCGGCTGAAGCTTTCTTT. It is translated as CASSPSGSAEAFF.

V and J are TRBV7-2 and TRBJ2-1; perhaps TRBD2 as D (6 bases). The CDR3 extends over 12 amino acids. Germline V gene sequence: CDR1 SGHTA, CDR2 FQGNSA. V lost 0 bases and J 9 bases, leaving 6 bases between the germline ends. The chain's CDR3 is CASSLAGGEQFF. DNA for the CDR3: TGTGCCAGCAGCTTAGCCGGGGGTGAGCAGTTCTTC.

The CDR3 spells CASSLRSYEQYF. CDR3 bases: TGCGCCAGCAGCTTGCGGTCCTACGAGCAGTACTTC. The rearrangement joins TRBV5-1 to TRBJ2-7; no clear D gene. The CDR3 totals 12 residues. V dropped 1 base and J dropped 1 base, with 3 bases sitting between them. Germline lookup yields CDR1 SGHRS and CDR2 YFSETQ.

This sequence joins TRBV21-1 and TRBJ1-2; the DNA was not used to check the table's D call, TRBD1. TRBV21-1 is assigned pseudogene status. The CDR3 runs 11 residues. For the CDR3, the DNA is TGTGCCAGCAGCGACAGAGAGGGCTACACCTTC. This encodes CASSDREGYTF.

The rearrangement links TRBV6-1 to TRBJ2-7; D unresolved. The CDR3 loop spans 13 amino acids. The ends were cut back, 4 bases at V and 3 bases at J, with 10 bases in the middle. Germline CDR1 reads MNHNS; CDR2 reads SASEGT. CDR3 nucleotides: TGTGCCAGCAGTGGTCAGGCCGGCTACGAGCAGTACTTC. Its translation is CASSGQAGYEQYF.

The chain uses TRBV4-1 and TRBJ2-7; 7 bases line up with TRBD2. The CDR3 totals 12 residues. CDR1 and CDR2 (germline): MGHRA, YSYEKL. The V and J ends lost 11 bases and 3 bases, in that order; junction bases with no gene match: 7. DNA for the CDR3: TGCGCCGGGGACTACCCCCACTACGAGCAGTACTTC. Encoded protein: CAGDYPHYEQYF.

The chain carries TRBV5-4 and TRBJ1-2; 7 bases agree with TRBD1. Per the germline V gene, CDR1 is SGHNT and CDR2 is YYREEE (reference sequence). J gave up 6 bases and V 3 bases, and 8 bases lay outside the gene matches. This CDR3 contains 14 residues. CDR3 loop: CASSSGQELHGYTF. The CDR3 DNA reads as TGTGCCAGCAGCTCCGGACAGGAACTTCATGGCTACACCTTC.

DNA of the CDR3: TGTGCCAGCTCACCAACCGATACGCAGTATTTT. Its translation: CASSPTDTQYF. This rearrangement joins TRBV18 to TRBJ2-3; no reliable D call. In germline, CDR1 is KGHSH, CDR2 LQKENI. There are 11 residues in the CDR3. Trimming cost V 2 bases and J 6 bases, with 3 bases left between them.

V usage is TRBV5-1 and J usage is TRBJ1-2; possible D gene TRBD1, 6 bases. CDR3 size: 17 residues. Trimming shortened V by 3 bases and J by 4 bases, and 22 bases separated the two germline ends. The germline V gene encodes CDR1 SGHRS and CDR2 YFSETQ. CDR3 bases: TGCGCCAGCAGCTCCACCCCGCCGCAGGGGATTTCCTATGGCTACACCTTC. It specifies CASSSTPPQGISYGYTF. Complete variable domain (other parts from reference TRBV5-1 and TRBJ1-2): KAGVTQTPRYLIKTRGQQVTLSCSPISGHRSVSWYQQTPGQGLQFLFEYFSETQRNKGNFPGRFSGRQFSNSRSEMNVSTLELGDSALYLCASSSTPPQGISYGYTFGSGTRLTVV.

This rearrangement joins TRBV4-1 to TRBJ2-5; 8 nucleotides line up with TRBD1. The V and J ends lost 4 bases and 5 bases, in that order; junction bases with no gene match: 12. This CDR3 is 16 amino acids long. Looked up from germline, CDR1 is MGHRA and CDR2 is YSYEKL. The CDR3 here is CASSPPLRGPGETQYF. CDR3 DNA sequence: TGCGCCAGCAGCCCCCCCCTCAGGGGGCCGGGGGAGACCCAGTACTTC.

This sequence joins TRBV7-9 and TRBJ2-1; TRBD1 agrees at 10 bases. With V trimmed by 5 bases and J by 3 bases, 4 bases remained unmatched. Germline V gives CDR1 SEHNR, CDR2 FQNEAQ (reference sequence). CDR3 length: 15 amino acids. In nucleotides, the CDR3 is TGTGCCAGCAGCCTGGGACAGGGGCGCTACAATGAGCAGTTCTTC. Its translation: CASSLGQGRYNEQFF.

The V call is TRBV15, the J call TRBJ2-1; D perhaps matches TRBD2 (6 bases). Germline assignment: CDR1 LNHNV and CDR2 YYDKDF (reference sequence). The ends were cut back, 1 base at V and 2 bases at J, with 12 bases in the middle. The CDR3 sequence is 16 residues long. The CDR3 DNA sequence: TGTGCCACCAGCAGAGTTAGCGGATCCGCCTACAATGAGCAGTTCTTC. Its translation is CATSRVSGSAYNEQFF.

The chain links TRBV12-5 to TRBJ1-5, with no clear D. The CDR3 sequence is 14 residues long. Trimming took off 7 bases at V and 3 bases at J, with 13 bases between the two ends. Germline CDR1 reads LGHNT; CDR2 reads FRNRAP. For the CDR3, the DNA is TGTGCTAGTGCCCCTCCGGGGATCAATCAGCCCCAGCATTTT. Amino acids: CASAPPGINQPQHF.

The chain employs TRBV29-1 and TRBJ2-1; 10 nucleotides line up with TRBD1. V shed 8 bases, J shed 1 base, and the junction held 20 bases outside the gene matches. The germline V gene encodes CDR1 SQVTM and CDR2 ANQGSEA. The CDR3 loop spans 19 amino acids. The CDR3: CSTRSLRQGAVISYNEQFF. CDR3 nucleotides: TGCAGCACCCGATCCCTAAGACAGGGGGCAGTTATTTCCTACAATGAGCAGTTCTTC.

This chain links TRBV19 with TRBJ1-5; D is perhaps TRBD1 (5 bases). The length of the CDR3 is 13 residues. Germline CDR1 LNHDA, CDR2 SQIVND (reference sequence). V lost 7 bases and J 4 bases, leaving 11 bases between the germline ends. The CDR3 spells CASKGRANQPQHF. The CDR3 DNA sequence: TGTGCCAGTAAAGGCAGGGCTAATCAGCCCCAGCATTTT.

The chain has TRBV7-2 and TRBJ1-1, with 9 bases that match TRBD1. The CDR3 runs 14 residues. The germline CDR1 and CDR2 sequences are SGHTA and FQGNSA. Germline trimming cut 5 bases from V and 6 bases from J; bases unmatched to any gene: 7. The CDR3 loop reads CASSPTWDRAEAFF. The CDR3 coding sequence is TGTGCCAGCAGCCCCACGTGGGACAGGGCTGAAGCTTTCTTT.

The chain uses TRBV5-4 and TRBJ1-1; 7 bases map to TRBD1. The V segment lost 0 bases and the J segment 0 bases; nucleotides outside the gene matches: 2. Germline V gives CDR1 SGHNT, CDR2 YYREEE (reference sequence). CDR3 length: 15 amino acids. The CDR3 is CASSLDTGVNTEAFF. The CDR3, as DNA: TGTGCCAGCAGCTTGGACACAGGGGTGAACACTGAAGCTTTCTTT.

This chain links TRBV9 with TRBJ1-1; no reliable D call. Germline CDR1 reads SGDLS; CDR2 reads YYNGEE. Trimming cost V 4 bases and J 0 bases, with 7 bases left between them. This CDR3 comprises 13 residues. CDR3 DNA: TGTGCCAGCAGCAAGGGAGTGAACACTGAAGCTTTCTTT. Its protein product is CASSKGVNTEAFF.

The chain has TRBV6-1 and TRBJ1-2; a possible D gene is TRBD1 (6 bases). The CDR3 runs 18 residues. V lost 1 base to trimming and J lost 7 bases, with 25 bases between them. Germline-derived CDR1 and CDR2 are MNHNS and SASEGT. The CDR3 coding sequence is TGTGCCAGCAGTGAAGTCTTGCTGGGGGCGTATTCGGTTGGTGGCTACACCTTC. Its translation is CASSEVLLGAYSVGGYTF.